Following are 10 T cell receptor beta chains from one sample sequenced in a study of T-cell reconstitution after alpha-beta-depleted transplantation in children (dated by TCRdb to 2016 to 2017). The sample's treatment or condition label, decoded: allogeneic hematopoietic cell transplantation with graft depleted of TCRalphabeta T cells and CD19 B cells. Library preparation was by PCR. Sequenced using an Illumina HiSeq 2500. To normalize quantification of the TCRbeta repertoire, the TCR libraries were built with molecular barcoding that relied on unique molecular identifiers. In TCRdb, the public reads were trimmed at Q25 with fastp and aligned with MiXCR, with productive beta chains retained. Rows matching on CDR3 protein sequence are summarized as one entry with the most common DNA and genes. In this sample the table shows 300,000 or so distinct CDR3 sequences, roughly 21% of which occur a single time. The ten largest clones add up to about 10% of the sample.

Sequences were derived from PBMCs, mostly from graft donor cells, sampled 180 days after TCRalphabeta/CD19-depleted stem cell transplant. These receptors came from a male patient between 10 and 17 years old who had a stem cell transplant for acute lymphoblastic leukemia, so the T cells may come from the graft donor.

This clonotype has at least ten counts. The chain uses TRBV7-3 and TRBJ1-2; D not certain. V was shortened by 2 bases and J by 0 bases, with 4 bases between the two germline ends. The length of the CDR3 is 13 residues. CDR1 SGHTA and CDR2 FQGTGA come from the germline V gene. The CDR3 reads CASSLATNYGYTF. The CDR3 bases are TGTGCCAGCAGCTTAGCCACTAACTATGGCTACACCTTC.

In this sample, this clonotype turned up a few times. CDR3 nucleotides: TGTGCCAGTCGCTCGGGGACAGGGGTCTCCTACGAGCAGTACTTC. Residues: CASRSGTGVSYEQYF. This sequence joins TRBV19 and TRBJ2-7, with 10 bases aligning to TRBD1. The germline V gene has CDR1 LNHDA and CDR2 SQIVND (reference sequence). The CDR3 runs to 15 residues. V dropped 8 bases and J dropped 0; count of bases not matched to a gene: 7.

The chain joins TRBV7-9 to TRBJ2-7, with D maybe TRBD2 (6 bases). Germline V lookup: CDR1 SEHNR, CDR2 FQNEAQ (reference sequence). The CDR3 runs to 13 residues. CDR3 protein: CASEAGTLYEQYF. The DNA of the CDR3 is TGTGCAAGCGAGGCAGGGACTCTCTACGAGCAGTACTTC.

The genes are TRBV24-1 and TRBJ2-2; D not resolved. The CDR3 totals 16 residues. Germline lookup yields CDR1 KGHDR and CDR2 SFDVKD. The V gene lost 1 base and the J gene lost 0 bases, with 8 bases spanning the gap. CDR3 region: CATSDFYSSNTGELFF. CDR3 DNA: TGTGCCACCAGTGATTTTTACAGCTCGAACACCGGGGAGCTGTTTTTT.

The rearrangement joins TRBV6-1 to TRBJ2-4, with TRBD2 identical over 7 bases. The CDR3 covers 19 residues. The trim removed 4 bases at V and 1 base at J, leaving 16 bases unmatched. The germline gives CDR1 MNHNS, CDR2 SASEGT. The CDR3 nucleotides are TGTGCCAGCAGTGTTCGAACGGGGCGGGAGAGGCCGGCCAAAAACATTCAGTACTTC. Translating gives CASSVRTGRERPAKNIQYF.

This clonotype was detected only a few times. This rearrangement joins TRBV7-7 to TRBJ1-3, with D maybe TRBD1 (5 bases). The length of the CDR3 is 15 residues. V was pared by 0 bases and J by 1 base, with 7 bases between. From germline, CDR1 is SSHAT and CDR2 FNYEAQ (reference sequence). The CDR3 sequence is CASSLAPGSGNTIYF. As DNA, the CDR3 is TGTGCCAGCAGCTTAGCCCCAGGGTCTGGAAACACCATATATTTT.

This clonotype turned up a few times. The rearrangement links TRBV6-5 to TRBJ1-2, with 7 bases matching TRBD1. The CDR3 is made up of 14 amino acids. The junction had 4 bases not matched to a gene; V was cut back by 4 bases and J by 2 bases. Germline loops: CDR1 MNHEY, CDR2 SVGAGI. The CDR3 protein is CASSFRQGNYGYTF. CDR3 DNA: TGTGCCAGCAGTTTTAGACAGGGCAACTATGGCTACACCTTC.

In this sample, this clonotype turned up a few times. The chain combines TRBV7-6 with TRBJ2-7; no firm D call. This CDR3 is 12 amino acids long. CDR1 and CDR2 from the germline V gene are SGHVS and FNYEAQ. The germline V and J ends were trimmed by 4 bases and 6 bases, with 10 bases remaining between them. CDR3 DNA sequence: TGTGCCAGCAGCTCCTTTAGGGCCGAGCAGTACTTC. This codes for CASSSFRAEQYF.

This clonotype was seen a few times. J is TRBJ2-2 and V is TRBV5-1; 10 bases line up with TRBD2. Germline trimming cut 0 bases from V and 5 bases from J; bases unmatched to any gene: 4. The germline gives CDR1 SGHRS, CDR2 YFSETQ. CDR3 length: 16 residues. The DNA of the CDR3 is TGCGCCAGCAGCTTGGAGTTAGCGGGAGGAACCGGGGAGCTGTTTTTT. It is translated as CASSLELAGGTGELFF.

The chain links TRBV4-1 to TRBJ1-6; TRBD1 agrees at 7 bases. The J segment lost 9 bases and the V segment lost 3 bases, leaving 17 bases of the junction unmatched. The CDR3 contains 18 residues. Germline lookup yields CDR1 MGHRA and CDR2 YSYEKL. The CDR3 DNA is TGCGCCAGCAGCCAGTATCCTAGGGGGCTGATGTCGGGTTCACCCCTCCACTTT. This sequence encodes CASSQYPRGLMSGSPLHF.